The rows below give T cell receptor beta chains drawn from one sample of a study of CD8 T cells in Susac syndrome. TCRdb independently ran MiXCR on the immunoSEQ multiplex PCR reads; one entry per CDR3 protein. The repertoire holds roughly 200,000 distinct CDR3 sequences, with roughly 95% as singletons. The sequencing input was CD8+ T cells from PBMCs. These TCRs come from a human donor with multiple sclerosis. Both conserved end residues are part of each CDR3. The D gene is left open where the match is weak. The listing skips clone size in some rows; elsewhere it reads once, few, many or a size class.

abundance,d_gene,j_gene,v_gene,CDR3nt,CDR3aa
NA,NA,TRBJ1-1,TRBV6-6,TGTGCCAGCATAATGGGGCTGAACACTGAAGCTTTCTTT,CASIMGLNTEAFF
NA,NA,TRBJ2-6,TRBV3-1,TGTGCCAGCAGCCAAGAACAGAGAGCCAACGTCCTGACTTTC,CASSQEQRANVLTF
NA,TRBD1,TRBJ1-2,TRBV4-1,TGCGCCAGCAGCCAAGATCCCGGGACAGCCAACTATGGCTACACCTTC,CASSQDPGTANYGYTF
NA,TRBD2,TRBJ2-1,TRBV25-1,TGTGCCAGCAGTGACCACGCCCCCGGACTAGAAAGCTCCTACAATGAGCAGTTCTTC,CASSDHAPGLESSYNEQFF
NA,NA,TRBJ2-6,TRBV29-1,TGCAGCGCCGTGACAGGCACAAGCTCTGGGGCCAACGTCCTGACTTTC,CSAVTGTSSGANVLTF
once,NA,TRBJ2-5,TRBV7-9,TGTGCCAGCAGCTTAGTGGCTAGAGCTGACGAGACCCAGTACTTC,CASSLVARADETQYF
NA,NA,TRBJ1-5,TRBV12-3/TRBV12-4,TGTGCCAGCATGCCCTGGGGGGGCTCGCGCAATCAGCCCCAGCATTTT,CASMPWGGSRNQPQHF
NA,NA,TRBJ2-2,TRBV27,TGTGCCACCGGGACCCAGACGGGCGGGGAGCTGTTTTTT,CATGTQTGGELFF
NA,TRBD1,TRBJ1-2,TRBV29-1,TGCAGCGTAGACTCGGGACAGAACTATGGCTACACCTTC,CSVDSGQNYGYTF
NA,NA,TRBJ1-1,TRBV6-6,TGTGCCAGCGATGGGAACACTGAAGCTTTCTTT,CASDGNTEAFF